A single T cell receptor beta chain is shown here with its context. Authors' data handling: Amplification from reference gene primers served as the basis for estimated nucleated cell counts. Here immunoSEQ multiplex PCR was the method, and the copy in TCRdb shows in-frame clones only, minus some. V and J calls and clone size are copied from that table; D and trimming were computed from the DNA. The data hold approximately 130,000 clones, with 80% to 90% observed a single time. This record comes from a study of blood T cell repertoires in COVID-19. Background on the study: Acute-phase and convalescent COVID-19 samples originated in the United States, Italy and Spain. The cDNA or gDNA used as material had been derived from T cells, B-cell-depleted T cells, or PBMCs.

From germline, CDR1 is WSHSY and CDR2 SAAADI. The CDR3 sequence is 14 residues long. V shed 5 bases, J shed 3 bases, and the junction held 2 bases outside the gene matches. The genes are TRBV10-2 and TRBJ2-2; 8 nucleotides line up with TRBD2. The sample taken for sequencing was peripheral blood. The TCR comes from a man aged 65 to 79 with active or convalescent COVID-19. The CDR3 DNA sequence: TGCGCCAGCAGTAGCGGGAGTTACACCGGGGAGCTGTTTTTT. Residues: CASSSGSYTGELFF.